One sample yielded the 25 T cell receptor beta chains listed below, sequenced in a study of beta chain features in type 1 diabetes. Expressed TCRB transcripts got sequenced, as all isolated RNA was reverse transcribed. The assay was immunoSEQ multiplex PCR, and TCRdb's table has in-frame clones only and misses some. The sample comprises around 500,000 clones, 30% of which are singletons, and more than 0.055% rests with the top ten. Specimen: naive CD4+ T cells from blood. The source of these receptors is a man aged 18 to 29 in good health.

The chain carries TRBV7-2 and TRBJ1-1, with D possibly being TRBD1 (5 bases). Germline CDR1 reads SGHTA; CDR2 reads FQGNSA. V lost 3 bases, J lost 7 bases, and 9 bases lay in between. The CDR3 is 12 residues long. This CDR3 is CASSLGGIEAFF. CDR3 nucleotides: TGTGCCAGCAGCTTGGGGGGGATTGAAGCTTTCTTT. Looking up the rest from reference TRBV7-2 and TRBJ1-1 gives the full variable domain: GAGVSQSPSNKVTEKGKDVELRCDPISGHTALYWYRQSLGQGLEFLIYFQGNSAPDKSGLPSDRFSAERTGGSVSTLTIQRTQQEDSAVYLCASSLGGIEAFFGQGTRLTVV.

The chain joins TRBV7-8 to TRBJ2-1, with 7 bases identical to TRBD2. The CDR3 sequence is 13 residues long. CDR1 is SGHVS, CDR2 FQNEAQ, per germline. V trimming: 5 bases; J trimming: 3 bases; junction bases outside the gene matches: 1. Written as DNA, the CDR3 is TGTGCCAGCAGCCGGGACTACTACAATGAGCAGTTCTTC. Its protein is CASSRDYYNEQFF.

The CDR3 DNA follows: TGTGCCAGCAGGAAAAGGATACAATCCGCCGGGGAGCTGTTTTTT. Its protein product is CASRKRIQSAGELFF. The chain employs TRBV21-1 and TRBJ2-2. TRBV21-1 is labeled a pseudogene. This CDR3 comprises 15 residues.

This clone was seen only a few times. The chain employs TRBV11-2 and TRBJ2-5, with 16 bases fitting TRBD2. Germline lookup yields CDR1 SGHAT and CDR2 FQNNGV. V was pared by 5 bases and J by 4 bases, with 7 bases of the junction left unmatched. CDR3 length: 17 residues. The CDR3 bases are TGTGCCAGCAGCGCCGGGACTAGCGGGAGGGCCCGAGAGACCCAGTACTTC. Translated: CASSAGTSGRARETQYF. The complete variable domain, with remaining parts taken from reference TRBV11-2 and TRBJ2-5, reads EAGVAQSPRYKIIEKRQSVAFWCNPISGHATLYWYQQILGQGPKLLIQFQNNGVVDDSQLPKDRFSAERLKGVDSTLKIQPAKLEDSAVYLCASSAGTSGRARETQYFGPGTRLLVL.

The V call is TRBV18, the J call TRBJ1-5; D unresolved. The CDR3 is made up of 15 amino acids. The germline V gene encodes CDR1 KGHSH and CDR2 LQKENI. V was shortened by 1 base and J by 2 bases, with 9 bases between the two germline ends. The CDR3 DNA follows: TGTGCCAGCTCACCACAGGGCGATCGCAATCAGCCCCAGCATTTT. This encodes CASSPQGDRNQPQHF.

In its sample, this clone was seen a few times. The chain is built from TRBV5-4 and TRBJ2-4; D call uncertain. The CDR3 consists of 13 residues. CDR1 is SGHNT, CDR2 YYREEE, per germline (reference sequence). The ends were cut back, 3 bases at V and 6 bases at J, with 10 bases in the middle. DNA for the CDR3: TGTGCCAGCAGCTCAGAACCGACAAACATTCAGTACTTC. This sequence encodes CASSSEPTNIQYF. The entire variable domain, with the rest obtained from reference TRBV5-4 and TRBJ2-4, is as follows: ETGVTQSPTHLIKTRGQQVTLRCSSQSGHNTVSWYQQALGQGPQFIFQYYREEENGRGNFPPRFSGLQFPNYSSELNVNALELDDSALYLCASSSEPTNIQYFGAGTRLSVL.

This clone has a handful of counts. This chain uses TRBV9 with TRBJ2-5, with D possibly matching TRBD2 (5 bases). Germline-derived CDR1 and CDR2 are SGDLS and YYNGEE. The CDR3 length is 14 residues. V was clipped by 6 bases and J by 5 bases, with 17 bases between them. CDR3 sequence: CASTIGLGGETQYF. CDR3 coding DNA: TGTGCCAGCACCATAGGACTGGGCGGGGAGACCCAGTACTTC.

In its sample, this clone was seen a few times. The sample contains more than one DNA sequence encoding this CDR3. V usage is TRBV30 and J usage is TRBJ2-5; no definite D call. The CDR3 length is 13 residues. The V end lost 0 bases, the J end lost 1 base, and 6 bases lay between the germline ends. The germline CDR1 and CDR2 sequences are GTSNPN and SVGIG (reference sequence). The CDR3 loop reads CAWSVRLQETQYF. The CDR3 nucleotides read TGTGCCTGGAGTGTACGACTCCAAGAGACCCAGTACTTC.

The sample holds a few counts of this clone. The rearrangement joins TRBV4-1 to TRBJ2-6, with D perhaps TRBD1 (7 bases). The CDR3 consists of 19 residues. The germline gives CDR1 MGHRA, CDR2 YSYEKL. V was trimmed by 6 bases and J by 4 bases, leaving 25 bases between them. The DNA of the CDR3 is TGCGCCAGCAGTCTATGGACAGGCGGGATAGGTACAGGGGCCAACGTCCTGACTTTC. Protein: CASSLWTGGIGTGANVLTF.

This clone was detected only a few times. This same CDR3 is encoded by further DNA sequences in the sample. The chain has TRBV30 and TRBJ2-5; no reliable D call. The CDR3 is 11 residues long. CDR1 and CDR2 (germline): GTSNPN, SVGIG (reference sequence). Trimming pared 0 bases from V and 5 bases from J, leaving 4 bases between. The CDR3 sequence: CAWSVAETQYF. For the CDR3, the DNA is TGTGCCTGGAGTGTTGCCGAGACCCAGTACTTC.

This clone was observed a handful of times. The CDR3 here is CASRTETVKTEAFF. The CDR3 DNA follows: TGTGCCAGCCGAACAGAGACAGTGAAGACTGAAGCTTTCTTT. V and J are TRBV21-1 and TRBJ1-1; the D call TRBD1 from the table was never checked on the DNA. TRBV21-1 is designated a pseudogene. The CDR3 spans 14 residues.

This clone was counted between two and nine times. The J gene is TRBJ2-1, the V gene TRBV14; TRBD2 agrees at 14 bases. The germline CDR1 and CDR2 sequences are SGHDN and FVKESK. V lost 3 bases to trimming and J lost 8 bases; unmatched junction nucleotides: 6. The CDR3 consists of 16 residues. The CDR3 sequence: CASSQRLAGGPHEQFF. The CDR3 DNA reads as TGTGCCAGCAGCCAGAGACTAGCGGGAGGGCCCCATGAGCAGTTCTTC.

The chain has TRBV30 and TRBJ2-1, with 9 nucleotides matching TRBD1. Per the germline V gene, CDR1 is GTSNPN and CDR2 is SVGIG (reference sequence). V shed 3 bases, J shed 2 bases, and the junction held 5 bases outside the gene matches. The CDR3 runs to 15 residues. CDR3 protein: CAWSRGTGTYNEQFF. CDR3 DNA sequence: TGTGCCTGGAGCCGGGGGACAGGGACCTACAATGAGCAGTTCTTC.

V is TRBV4-3 and J is TRBJ2-1, with no clear D. This CDR3 has 15 residues. Trimming removed 0 bases at V and 4 bases at J, with 10 bases between. Germline CDR1 reads LGHNA; CDR2 reads YSLEER. As DNA, the CDR3 is TGCGCCAGCAGCCAAGAACCCAACGGGTACAATGAGCAGTTCTTC. This encodes CASSQEPNGYNEQFF.

J is TRBJ2-7 and V is TRBV30; no clear D gene. V was pared by 5 bases and J by 5 bases, with 7 bases between. Per germline, CDR1 GTSNPN and CDR2 SVGIG (reference sequence). The CDR3 consists of 10 residues. The CDR3 protein is CAWGRHEQYF. For the CDR3, the DNA is TGTGCCTGGGGGCGACACGAGCAGTACTTC.

This clone was counted only a few times. The same CDR3 is also encoded by other DNA sequences in this sample. The chain is built from TRBV20-1 and TRBJ2-3; D is undetermined. Trimming stripped 1 base from V and 6 bases from J, with 2 bases between. Per the germline V gene, CDR1 is DFQATT and CDR2 is SNEGSKA (reference sequence). The CDR3 covers 10 residues. CDR3 sequence reads: CSARGDTQYF. The CDR3 region has the DNA TGCAGTGCTAGAGGGGATACGCAGTATTTT.

A few counts support this clone. The rearrangement joins TRBV7-9 to TRBJ2-4, with 8 positions matching TRBD2. The V segment lost 5 bases and the J segment 0 bases; nucleotides outside the gene matches: 9. The CDR3 consists of 17 residues. Germline V gene sequence: CDR1 SEHNR, CDR2 FQNEAQ (reference sequence). CDR3 nucleotides: TGTGCCAGCAGCCAAGGAGCGGGAGAACTAGCCAAAAACATTCAGTACTTC. Protein: CASSQGAGELAKNIQYF.

In nucleotides, the CDR3 is TGCAGCGGGGCCCCCTACAGGGGAACGGGGCAGTTCTTC. Translation gives CSGAPYRGTGQFF. The chain links TRBV29-1 to TRBJ2-1; 7 bases fit TRBD1. Unmatched junction bases numbered 15, after V lost 7 bases and J lost 12 bases. The CDR3 sequence is 13 residues long. From germline, CDR1 is SQVTM and CDR2 ANQGSEA.

The chain combines TRBV4-3 with TRBJ2-7, with 10 bases lining up with TRBD2. J lost 6 bases, V lost 1 base, and 21 bases had no gene match. This CDR3 is 20 amino acids long. Germline values: CDR1 LGHNA, CDR2 YSLEER. This CDR3 reads CASSQGGPGLATREGREQYF. The CDR3 bases are TGCGCCAGCAGCCAAGGCGGACCGGGACTAGCGACCCGAGAGGGTCGCGAGCAGTACTTC.

The chain is built from TRBV18 and TRBJ2-2, with D hard to call. The CDR3 runs to 12 residues. V was cut by 5 bases and J by 7 bases, with 8 bases left in between. Per germline, CDR1 KGHSH and CDR2 LQKENI. CDR3 coding DNA: TGTGCCAGCTCATCCCTAAGCGGGGAGCTGTTTTTT. Amino acid sequence: CASSSLSGELFF.

The rearrangement links TRBV30 to TRBJ2-2, with D uncertain. CDR1 is GTSNPN, CDR2 SVGIG, per germline (reference sequence). The CDR3 consists of 15 residues. The V and J ends lost 0 bases and 3 bases respectively, with 11 bases between them. This CDR3 is CAWSVPSWHTGELFF. The CDR3 bases are TGTGCCTGGAGTGTACCAAGTTGGCACACCGGGGAGCTGTTTTTT.

J is TRBJ2-5 and V is TRBV6-5; a weak D match, TRBD2 (6 bases). Germline V gives CDR1 MNHEY, CDR2 SVGAGI. Trimming cost V 5 bases and J 7 bases, with 20 bases left between them. This CDR3 contains 15 residues. The CDR3 DNA reads as TGTGCCAGCAGTAGGACGAGGGGACTCGTCGGGACCCAGTACTTC. Translating gives CASSRTRGLVGTQYF.

A few counts support this clone. The V gene is TRBV11-3, the J gene TRBJ2-7, with 10 bases identical to TRBD1. The CDR3 loop spans 14 amino acids. With 6 bases clipped from V and 5 bases from J, the junction kept 7 bases outside the gene matches. Germline V gene lookup returns CDR1 SGHNT and CDR2 YENEEA. Here the CDR3 reads CASSRDRGRNEQYF. Written as DNA, the CDR3 is TGTGCCAGCAGTCGGGACAGGGGCAGAAACGAGCAGTACTTC.

This clone has only a few counts. The chain has TRBV9 and TRBJ2-7; TRBD2 aligns across 10 bases. The V and J ends lost 4 bases and 2 bases, in that order; junction bases with no gene match: 6. CDR3 length equals 15 residues. Looked up from germline, CDR1 is SGDLS and CDR2 is YYNGEE. CDR3 loop: CASSSRTSGAYEQYF. CDR3 nucleotides: TGTGCCAGCAGCTCCCGGACTAGCGGAGCCTACGAGCAGTACTTC.

V is TRBV7-2 and J is TRBJ2-3; D call uncertain. V shed 1 base and J shed 3 bases, with 8 bases lying between them. Germline CDR1 reads SGHTA; CDR2 reads FQGNSA. CDR3 length equals 14 residues. CDR3 nucleotides: TGTGCCAGCAGCTTAGACCCGGCGACAGATACGCAGTATTTT. This translates into CASSLDPATDTQYF. The whole variable domain, remainder taken from reference TRBV7-2 and TRBJ2-3, is GAGVSQSPSNKVTEKGKDVELRCDPISGHTALYWYRQSLGQGLEFLIYFQGNSAPDKSGLPSDRFSAERTGGSVSTLTIQRTQQEDSAVYLCASSLDPATDTQYFGPGTRLTVL.